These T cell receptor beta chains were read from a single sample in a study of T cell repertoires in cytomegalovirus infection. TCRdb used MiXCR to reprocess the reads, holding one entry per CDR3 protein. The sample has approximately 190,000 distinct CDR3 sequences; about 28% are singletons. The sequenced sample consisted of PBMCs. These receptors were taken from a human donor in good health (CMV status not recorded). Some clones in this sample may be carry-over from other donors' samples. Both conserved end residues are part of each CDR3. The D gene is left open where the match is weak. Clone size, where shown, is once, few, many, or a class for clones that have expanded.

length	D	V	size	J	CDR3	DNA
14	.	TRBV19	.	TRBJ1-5	CASSLKRSNQPQHF	TGTGCCAGTAGTTTGAAACGGAGCAATCAGCCCCAGCATTTT
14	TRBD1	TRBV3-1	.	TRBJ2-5	CASSQHRGSETQYF	TGTGCCAGCAGCCAGCACAGGGGAAGCGAGACCCAGTACTTC
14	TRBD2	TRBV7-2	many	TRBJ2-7	CASSAGVGPYEQYF	TGTGCCAGCAGCGCGGGGGTAGGCCCCTACGAGCAGTACTTC
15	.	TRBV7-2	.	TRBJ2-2	CAISLGLSNTGELFF	TGTGCCATCAGCTTGGGGCTATCGAACACCGGGGAGCTGTTTTTT
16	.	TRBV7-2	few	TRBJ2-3	CASSRQGGVPRDTQYF	TGTGCCAGCAGCCGACAAGGCGGGGTCCCGCGAGATACGCAGTATTTT
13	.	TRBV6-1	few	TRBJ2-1	CASSEGIYNEQFF	TGTGCCAGCAGTGAGGGGATCTACAATGAGCAGTTCTTC
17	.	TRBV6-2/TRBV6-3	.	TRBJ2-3	CASSYISRGPRPDTQYF	TGTGCCAGCAGTTACATTTCTCGGGGTCCTCGCCCAGATACGCAGTATTTT
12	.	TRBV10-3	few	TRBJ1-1	CAISQEGTEAFF	TGTGCCATCAGCCAAGAGGGGACTGAAGCTTTCTTT
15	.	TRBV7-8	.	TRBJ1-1	CASSLAPLGNTEAFF	TGTGCCAGCAGCTTAGCCCCCCTCGGGAACACTGAAGCTTTCTTT
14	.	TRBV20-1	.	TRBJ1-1	CSAAAPGENTEAFF	TGCAGTGCTGCCGCCCCGGGGGAGAACACTGAAGCTTTCTTT
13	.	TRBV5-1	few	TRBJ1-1	CASRRGGQFEAFF	TGCGCCAGCAGAAGGGGAGGCCAGTTCGAAGCTTTCTTT
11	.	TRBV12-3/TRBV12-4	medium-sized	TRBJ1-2	CATNPDSQDTF	TGTGCCACGAATCCCGACAGTCAGGACACCTTC
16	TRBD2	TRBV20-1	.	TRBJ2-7	CSARTGRGGGRYEQYF	TGCAGTGCTAGAACCGGGAGGGGCGGGGGCCGCTACGAGCAGTACTTC
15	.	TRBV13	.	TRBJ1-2	CASSLGGTDLYGYTF	TGTGCCAGCAGCTTAGGAGGGACGGATCTCTATGGCTACACCTTC
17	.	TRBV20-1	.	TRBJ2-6	CSATWASPGSGANVLTF	TGCAGTGCCACATGGGCCAGCCCCGGCTCTGGGGCCAACGTCCTGACTTTC
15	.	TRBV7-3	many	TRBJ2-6	CASSLQSSGANVLTF	TGTGCCAGCAGCTTACAGAGCTCTGGGGCCAACGTCCTGACTTTC
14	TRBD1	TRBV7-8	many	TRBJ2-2	CASSWDRGVGELFF	TGTGCCAGCAGCTGGGACAGGGGAGTCGGGGAGCTGTTTTTT
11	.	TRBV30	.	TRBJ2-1	CAWNVGNEQFF	TGTGCCTGGAACGTAGGAAATGAGCAGTTCTTC
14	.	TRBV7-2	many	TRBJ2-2	CASSFPYGAGELFF	TGTGCCAGCAGCTTTCCCTACGGTGCTGGGGAGCTGTTTTTT
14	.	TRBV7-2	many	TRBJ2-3	CASSTSSASYTQYF	TGTGCCAGCAGCACCTCCTCGGCGTCCTATACGCAGTATTTT
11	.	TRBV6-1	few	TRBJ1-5	CASKRDQPQHF	TGTGCCAGCAAGAGAGATCAGCCCCAGCATTTT
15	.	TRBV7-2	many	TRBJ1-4	CASSLVGTVNEKLFF	TGTGCCAGCAGCTTAGTCGGGACGGTAAATGAAAAACTGTTTTTT
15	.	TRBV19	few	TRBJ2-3	CASSRLGPGADTQYF	TGTGCCAGTAGTAGACTAGGCCCGGGGGCAGATACGCAGTATTTT
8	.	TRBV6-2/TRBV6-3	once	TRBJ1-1	CASGEAFF	TGTGCCAGCGGTGAAGCTTTCTTT
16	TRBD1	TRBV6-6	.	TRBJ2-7	CASSYSKSRGQNEQYF	TGTGCCAGCAGTTACTCAAAATCCAGGGGGCAAAACGAGCAGTACTTC
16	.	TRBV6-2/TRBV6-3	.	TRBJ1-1	CASSPSRLTAHTEAFF	TGTGCCAGCAGTCCGTCCCGGTTGACAGCCCACACTGAAGCTTTCTTT
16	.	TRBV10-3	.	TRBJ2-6	CAISGGSTAGANVLTF	TGTGCCATCAGTGGGGGGAGTACAGCGGGGGCCAACGTCCTGACTTTC
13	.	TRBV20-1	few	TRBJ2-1	CSAKDGDAYEQFF	TGCAGTGCTAAAGACGGAGATGCCTATGAGCAGTTCTTC
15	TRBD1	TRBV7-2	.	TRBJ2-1	CASSLDRGAINEQFF	TGTGCCAGCAGCTTAGACAGGGGGGCTATCAATGAGCAGTTCTTC